These 29 T cell receptor beta chains were all obtained from the same sample, sequenced in a study of shared clonotypes between healthy human individuals. Sequencing was performed with immunoSEQ multiplex PCR; in TCRdb, only in-frame clones are kept and a portion is missing. This sample has about 600,000 clones, with about 96% found just once. The sample consisted of naive CD4+ T cells sorted from blood. The subset was: CD45RA+ positively selected. Receptors were obtained from a young woman in good health.

The table lists this clone with a few counts. The chain carries TRBV7-9 and TRBJ1-4; 10 nucleotides line up with TRBD1. The CDR3 totals 15 residues. V gave up 5 bases and J gave up 7 bases; unmatched junction bases: 7. CDR1 and CDR2 from the germline V gene are SEHNR and FQNEAQ (reference sequence). The CDR3 spells CASSPDRGHGEKLFF. The DNA for the CDR3 is TGTGCCAGCAGCCCCGACAGGGGGCATGGTGAAAAACTGTTTTTT.

The chain is built from TRBV7-2 and TRBJ2-2, with D tentatively TRBD1 (6 bases). With 1 base removed from V and 3 bases from J, the gap between germline ends came to 9 bases. The CDR3 consists of 15 residues. Germline CDR1 is SGHTA and CDR2 is FQGNSA. CDR3 protein: CASSLVNRDTGELFF. In DNA, the CDR3 is TGTGCCAGCAGCTTAGTGAACAGGGACACCGGGGAGCTGTTTTTT.

CDR3 sequence reads: CASSQEISGSEQFF. The CDR3 DNA reads TGTGCCAGCAGCCAAGAGATTAGCGGGAGTGAGCAGTTCTTC. J is TRBJ2-1 and V is TRBV14; 9 positions agree with TRBD2. This CDR3 comprises 14 residues. V shed 0 bases, J shed 9 bases, and the junction held 3 bases outside the gene matches. Germline V gene lookup returns CDR1 SGHDN and CDR2 FVKESK.

This rearrangement joins TRBV18 to TRBJ1-2, with no clear D. The CDR3 has 14 amino acids. Germline V CDR1 and CDR2: KGHSH, LQKENI. Deletions cut 3 bases from V and 4 bases from J, with 12 bases between. The CDR3 is CASSPPGRLYGYTF. The CDR3 DNA reads TGTGCCAGCTCACCCCCCGGCAGGCTCTATGGCTACACCTTC.

The chain combines TRBV7-6 with TRBJ2-7, with no clear D. The CDR3 is 13 residues long. Trimming took 2 bases from V and 10 from J, leaving 15 bases between them. Germline V lookup: CDR1 SGHVS, CDR2 FNYEAQ. CDR3 nucleotide sequence: TGTGCCAGCAGCTTATCGGACCCGTCGCCCCAGTACTTC. This translates into CASSLSDPSPQYF.

This chain links TRBV5-4 with TRBJ1-1; perhaps TRBD1 as D (5 bases). Germline V gene lookup returns CDR1 SGHNT and CDR2 YYREEE (reference sequence). V was cut by 4 bases and J by 5 bases, with 21 bases left in between. This CDR3 spans 16 amino acids. CDR3 residues: CASSQRRPTAGTEAFF. In DNA form, the CDR3 reads TGTGCCAGCAGCCAGCGTCGACCGACAGCGGGGACTGAAGCTTTCTTT.

The chain is built from TRBV19 and TRBJ2-4, with TRBD1 as a possible D gene (5 bases). CDR3 length: 13 residues. Trimming stripped 6 bases from V and 8 bases from J, with 14 bases between. Germline CDR1 is LNHDA and CDR2 is SQIVND (reference sequence). CDR3 residues: CASRLQVEDIQYF. CDR3 DNA: TGTGCCAGTAGACTACAGGTTGAGGACATTCAGTACTTC.

The J gene is TRBJ2-3, the V gene TRBV10-3; 7 nucleotides match TRBD2. From germline, CDR1 is ENHRY and CDR2 SYGVKD. The CDR3 runs 15 residues. V lost 5 bases to trimming and J lost 3 bases; unmatched junction nucleotides: 8. CDR3 protein: CAISKELAFTDTQYF. The CDR3 region has the DNA TGTGCCATCAGTAAAGAACTAGCGTTTACAGATACGCAGTATTTT.

V usage is TRBV11-2 and J usage is TRBJ2-2; no reliable D call. Trimming stripped 1 base from V and 3 bases from J, with 12 bases between. Germline CDR1 is SGHAT and CDR2 is FQNNGV. There are 16 residues in the CDR3. The CDR3 is CASSLVVARDTGELFF. In DNA, the CDR3 is TGTGCCAGCAGCTTAGTAGTAGCTCGGGACACCGGGGAGCTGTTTTTT.

This rearrangement joins TRBV7-6 to TRBJ2-2, with D uncertain. V dropped 5 bases and J dropped 0 bases, with 7 bases sitting between them. This CDR3 has 14 amino acids. Germline V gene lookup returns CDR1 SGHVS and CDR2 FNYEAQ. The CDR3 here is CASSAATNTGELFF. The CDR3 DNA is TGTGCCAGCAGCGCCGCCACGAACACCGGGGAGCTGTTTTTT.

The V gene is TRBV4-1, the J gene TRBJ1-4; TRBD1 is a possible D gene (5 bases). CDR1 and CDR2 from the germline V gene are MGHRA and YSYEKL. The length of the CDR3 is 14 residues. V lost 4 bases and J 8 bases, leaving 14 bases between the germline ends. CDR3 in amino acids: CASSRGSVLEKLFF. The CDR3 DNA is TGCGCCAGCAGCCGGGGGTCTGTGCTGGAAAAACTGTTTTTT.

V usage is TRBV5-6 and J usage is TRBJ1-5; TRBD1 might be the D (5 bases). V lost 2 bases to trimming and J lost 7 bases, with 10 bases between them. This CDR3 has 13 amino acids. Germline CDR1 reads SGHDT; CDR2 reads YYEEEE. CDR3: CASSLGRGQPQHF. CDR3 sequence (DNA): TGTGCCAGCAGCTTAGGGCGGGGGCAGCCCCAGCATTTT.

The rearrangement links TRBV28 to TRBJ2-1; D is ambiguous. The CDR3 contains 16 residues. In germline, CDR1 is MDHEN, CDR2 SYDVKM. Trimming removed 4 bases at V and 0 bases at J, with 13 bases between. The CDR3 protein is CASSSLKGSSYNEQFF. The CDR3 DNA is TGTGCCAGCAGTTCCCTTAAGGGCAGCTCCTACAATGAGCAGTTCTTC.

The chain has TRBV2 and TRBJ2-7; D remains ambiguous. Germline-derived CDR1 and CDR2 are SNHLY and FYNNEI. There are 14 residues in the CDR3. V lost 3 bases to trimming and J lost 0 bases, with 9 bases between them. This CDR3 is CASSDSWGSYEQYF. The CDR3 DNA reads TGTGCCAGCAGTGACAGCTGGGGCTCCTACGAGCAGTACTTC.

This sequence joins TRBV5-4 and TRBJ1-1; D unresolved. CDR3 size: 15 residues. Trimming pared 3 bases from V and 6 bases from J, leaving 18 bases between. Germline assignment: CDR1 SGHNT and CDR2 YYREEE (reference sequence). The CDR3 sequence is CASSSPPGPVAEAFF. In nucleotides, the CDR3 is TGTGCCAGCAGCTCACCACCCGGGCCAGTCGCTGAAGCTTTCTTT.

The chain uses TRBV6-6 and TRBJ2-5; 8 bases fit TRBD1. CDR1 and CDR2 from the germline V gene are MNHNY and SVGAGI (reference sequence). V dropped 4 bases and J dropped 1; count of bases not matched to a gene: 2. This CDR3 contains 14 residues. The CDR3 nucleotides are TGTGCCAGCAGTTCCGGACAGGGCCAAGAGACCCAGTACTTC. Translation: CASSSGQGQETQYF.

V usage is TRBV28 and J usage is TRBJ1-1, with D maybe TRBD1 (5 bases). The CDR3 length is 12 residues. Trimming left V 7 bases short and J 1 base short, with 7 bases between. Germline V gene lookup returns CDR1 MDHEN and CDR2 SYDVKM. The CDR3 protein is CASIGGNTEAFF. The CDR3 nucleotides read TGTGCCAGCATCGGGGGGAACACTGAAGCTTTCTTT.

As to this clone: This CDR3 is also generated by other DNA sequences in the sample. This chain uses TRBV5-6 with TRBJ2-3; no definite D call. V lost 1 base to trimming and J lost 1 base, with 7 bases between them. The length of the CDR3 is 14 residues. CDR1 SGHDT and CDR2 YYEEEE come from the germline V gene. CDR3 residues: CASSLYRGTDTQYF. For the CDR3, the DNA is TGTGCCAGCAGCTTGTACCGGGGCACAGATACGCAGTATTTT.

The genes are TRBV28 and TRBJ2-7; TRBD1 or TRBD2 may be the D gene (5 bases each). V was shortened by 7 bases and J by 5 bases, with 12 bases between the two germline ends. The CDR3 is 12 residues long. The germline V gene encodes CDR1 MDHEN and CDR2 SYDVKM. CDR3 protein: CASTGTLDEQYF. The CDR3 DNA is TGTGCCAGCACCGGGACCTTAGACGAGCAGTACTTC.

The chain uses TRBV7-9 and TRBJ2-7; weak D call: TRBD1 (6 bases). Germline V CDR1 and CDR2: SEHNR, FQNEAQ (reference sequence). The CDR3 covers 14 residues. The V end lost 5 bases, the J end lost 0 bases, and 11 bases lay between the germline ends. The CDR3 reads CASSKYRDSYEQYF. DNA for the CDR3: TGTGCCAGCAGCAAATACAGGGACTCCTACGAGCAGTACTTC. Using reference TRBV7-9 and TRBJ2-7 for the parts outside the CDR3, the full variable domain is DTGVSQNPRHKITKRGQNVTFRCDPISEHNRLYWYRQTLGQGPEFLTYFQNEAQLEKSRLLSDRFSAERPKGSFSTLEIQRTEQGDSAMYLCASSKYRDSYEQYFGPGTRLTVT.

On this clone: The junction and the germline gene differ at one end; a read error may be behind it. The rearrangement joins TRBV4-1 to TRBJ2-3, with 7 positions matching TRBD1. CDR1 MGHRA and CDR2 YSYEKL come from the germline V gene. The CDR3 extends over 12 amino acids. CDR3 nucleotide sequence: TGCGCCAGCAGCCAAGGTGGGGACAGTAGGGATTTT. It yields the protein CASSQGGDSRDF.

In its sample, this clone was seen once. The chain carries TRBV28 and TRBJ1-1; 7 bases fit TRBD1. The CDR3 consists of 16 residues. V lost 5 bases to trimming and J lost 0 bases; unmatched junction nucleotides: 9. Germline assignment: CDR1 MDHEN and CDR2 SYDVKM. The CDR3 region is CASSLLQGRVNTEAFF. The DNA of the CDR3 is TGTGCCAGCAGTCTACTACAGGGGCGTGTGAACACTGAAGCTTTCTTT.

This chain links TRBV27 with TRBJ2-7; D is possibly TRBD1 (5 bases). Trimming pared 3 bases from V and 3 bases from J, leaving 9 bases between. The length of the CDR3 is 13 residues. Germline V gene data show CDR1 as MNHEY and CDR2 as SMNVEV (reference sequence). The CDR3 is CASSFGRVYEQYF. The CDR3 bases are TGTGCCAGCAGTTTCGGCAGGGTCTACGAGCAGTACTTC.

The chain carries TRBV5-8 and TRBJ1-1; D call uncertain. CDR3 size: 14 residues. Germline CDR1 and CDR2: SGHTS and YDEGEE. The V end lost 0 bases, the J end lost 7 bases, and 13 bases lay between the germline ends. CDR3 DNA sequence: TGTGCCAGCAGCTTGGTATTGGCAGCCGGTGAAGCTTTCTTT. This codes for CASSLVLAAGEAFF.

The chain joins TRBV5-4 to TRBJ2-7, with D perhaps matching TRBD2 (5 bases). The CDR3 runs 14 residues. Germline CDR1 is SGHNT and CDR2 is YYREEE (reference sequence). The germline V and J ends were trimmed by 1 base and 3 bases, with 11 bases remaining between them. The DNA of the CDR3 is TGTGCCAGCAGCTTGACTAGATCGGGCTACGAGCAGTACTTC. Protein sequence: CASSLTRSGYEQYF.

This rearrangement joins TRBV28 to TRBJ1-5; 7 positions match TRBD1. V shed 6 bases, J shed 3 bases, and the junction held 8 bases outside the gene matches. Germline V lookup: CDR1 MDHEN, CDR2 SYDVKM. The CDR3 spans 15 residues. CDR3 bases: TGTGCCAGCAGGCCCGGACAGGTCTTCAATCAGCCCCAGCATTTT. It translates to CASRPGQVFNQPQHF.

The rearrangement uses TRBV28 and TRBJ1-5; 8 bases are a match to TRBD1. This CDR3 is 19 amino acids long. Germline CDR1 and CDR2: MDHEN and SYDVKM. V was pared by 2 bases and J by 1 base, with 13 bases of the junction left unmatched. The CDR3 sequence is CASSLVTGGVSSSNQPQHF. The CDR3, as DNA: TGTGCCAGCAGTTTAGTAACAGGGGGGGTGAGTTCGAGCAATCAGCCCCAGCATTTT.

The chain employs TRBV6-6 and TRBJ2-7; D is unresolved. The V end was cut by 2 bases, the J end by 3 bases, with 17 bases between. This CDR3 has 16 residues. Per the germline V gene, CDR1 is MNHNY and CDR2 is SVGAGI (reference sequence). CDR3 sequence reads: CASSYARRLEGYEQYF. CDR3 DNA: TGTGCCAGCAGTTACGCGCGGCGTCTGGAAGGCTACGAGCAGTACTTC.

The chain has TRBV11-1 and TRBJ2-1, with TRBD2 as a possible D gene (5 bases). Germline CDR1 is SGHAT and CDR2 is FQDESV (reference sequence). The CDR3 is made up of 16 amino acids. Trimming pared 6 bases from V and 3 bases from J, leaving 18 bases between. The CDR3 nucleotides read TGTGCCAGCAGTTCACCTAGTACGGGGATCTACAATGAGCAGTTCTTC. It is translated as CASSSPSTGIYNEQFF.